This TCR beta chain was recorded in a study of monozygotic twins with inflammatory bowel disease. The CDR3 is made up of 15 amino acids. The germline CDR1 and CDR2 sequences are SGHVS and FQNEAQ. TCRdb re-called the 5' RACE reads; every CDR3 protein appears as one record, without DNA. The repertoire table contains approximately 340,000 distinct CDR3 sequences. The blood volume drawn from each donor was roughly 2.7 ml. V and J are TRBV7-8 and TRBJ1-6. The receptor's source is a human donor with ulcerative colitis or Crohn's disease, or a healthy co-twin of an affected twin (not recorded which). Sequences were obtained from blood. The CDR3 sequence is CASSLSDSYNSPLHF.